This TCR beta chain was observed in a study of blood T cell repertoires in COVID-19. The overall study: PBMCs, B-cell-depleted T cells, or T cells were the source of the cDNA or gDNA that made up the material.

Trimming left V 0 bases short and J 4 bases short, with 13 bases between. Germline-derived CDR1 and CDR2 are SGHRS and YFSETQ. The CDR3 totals 15 residues. The repertoire was sequenced with immunoSEQ multiplex PCR; TCRdb's copy has only in-frame clones and lacks some. The table has 140,000 or so clones, around 81% seen once. The sequence was obtained from a human donor in a cohort sampled during active COVID-19. The sequenced sample was peripheral blood. V is TRBV5-1 and J is TRBJ1-2; no reliable D call. CDR3 bases: TGCGCCAGCAGCTTGGAAGGCAGGAAATTCTATGGCTACACCTTC. It codes for CASSLEGRKFYGYTF.